Each of the 3 T cell receptor beta chains below was sequenced from the same sample in a study of T cell responses to AZD1222 COVID-19 vaccine. Profiled with immunoSEQ multiplex PCR; TCRdb holds only in-frame clones, not every one. The sample consists of roughly 140,000 clones, 85% to 95% of them appearing once. The sample in question was peripheral blood, obtained on day 0 of AZD1222 vaccination. The receptors shown here come from an adult in good health.

The genes are TRBV3-1 (or the pseudogene TRBV3-2) and TRBJ1-1, with D possibly TRBD1 on 6 matching bases. This CDR3 has 16 residues. Between the trimmed V and J ends, which lost 4 bases and 2 bases, there was a span of 17 bases. CDR1 and CDR2 from the germline V gene are LGHDT and YNNKEL (reference sequence). The CDR3 spells CASSPRGQTRNTEAFF. CDR3 nucleotides: TGTGCCAGCAGCCCTCGCGGACAGACTAGAAACACTGAAGCTTTCTTT.

This chain connects TRBV2 to TRBJ1-1, with TRBD1 as a possible D gene (5 bases). V lost 5 bases, J lost 4 bases, and 17 bases lay in between. CDR3 length: 15 amino acids. CDR1 and CDR2 from the germline V gene are SNHLY and FYNNEI. The CDR3 DNA reads as TGTGCCAGCAGTCCTAGCGCAGGGCGGGGCACTGAAGCTTTCTTT. Its translation: CASSPSAGRGTEAFF.

This rearrangement joins TRBV5-6 to TRBJ2-1, with D perhaps matching TRBD1 or TRBD2 (5 bases each). Germline-derived CDR1 and CDR2 are SGHDT and YYEEEE. V was clipped by 5 bases and J by 7 bases, with 10 bases between them. CDR3 length equals 12 residues. The CDR3 here is CASRWGGNEQFF. The CDR3 coding sequence is TGTGCCAGCAGATGGGGCGGGAATGAGCAGTTCTTC.